This TCR beta chain derives from a study of CXCR3-negative and CXCR3-positive naive CD8 T cells. Study at large: For each library, about 1.5 +/- 0.3 million TRB reads were obtained, about 135 million in total. Notes on the study in general: Memory CD8+ T cell repertoires were far less diverse than both naive subsets. A higher hydrophobicity marked the TRB CDR3s of CXCR3-positive naive cells versus CXCR3-negative naive cells.

Identification of naive CD8+ T cells rested on CD45RO-CCR7+CD27+CD95- status. UMI-tagged TRB cDNA libraries were built via 5' RACE. TCRdb reprocessed the 5' RACE reads and reports one entry per CDR3 protein, with no DNA. Found here are around 88,000 distinct CDR3 sequences; the top ten clones hold approximately 0.99%. Notes on this clonotype: What it recognizes is unknown.

The sample taken for sequencing was naive CXCR3+ CD8+ T cells from blood. Subset given: CD45RO-CCR7+CD27+CD95- naive CD8+ T cells expressing CXCR3 (TNR3+). The receptor was derived from a human donor in good health. Some clones in this sample may be carry-over from other donors' samples.

The CDR3 is CASRGDFSYNEQFF. The V gene is TRBV11-2, the J gene TRBJ2-1; without DNA, the TCRdb call of TRBD2 cannot be checked. The germline CDR1 and CDR2 sequences are SGHAT and FQNNGV. The CDR3 loop spans 14 amino acids.